A selection of T cell receptor beta chains follows, all from one sample in a study of identical twins. TCRdb processed the 5' RACE reads anew with MiXCR; each CDR3 protein has one entry. The table includes around 510,000 distinct CDR3 sequences, around 15% detected once. These same records also appear under a second study, on yellow fever vaccine responses in identical twins.

The sample consisted of CD4+ T cells sorted from blood. Receptors originate from a woman in her late teens or twenties in good health. CDR3s include the opening cysteine and the closing phenylalanine or tryptophan. A D gene is named only where the DNA matches it firmly. Clone size, where shown, is once, few, many, or a class for clones that have expanded.

d_gene: .; len: 15; abundance: .; j_gene: TRBJ1-5; v_gene: TRBV6-2/TRBV6-3; CDR3nt: TGTGCCAGCAGTTACCAGGGATCCGGGGGTCAGCCCCAGCATTTT; CDR3aa: CASSYQGSGGQPQHF
d_gene: .; len: 15; abundance: .; j_gene: TRBJ1-4; v_gene: TRBV6-1; CDR3nt: TGTGCCAGCAGTGTCTTTAAGCCAACTAATGAAAAACTGTTTTTT; CDR3aa: CASSVFKPTNEKLFF
d_gene: .; len: 17; abundance: .; j_gene: TRBJ2-2; v_gene: TRBV7-6; CDR3nt: TGTGCCAGCAGCTCGTTATCTACAGGGTCATGGACCGGGGAGCTGTTTTTT; CDR3aa: CASSSLSTGSWTGELFF
d_gene: .; len: 12; abundance: few; j_gene: TRBJ1-2; v_gene: TRBV12-3/TRBV12-4; CDR3nt: TGTGCCAGCAGCCTTCTCAGCTATGGCTACACCTTC; CDR3aa: CASSLLSYGYTF
d_gene: .; len: 14; abundance: many; j_gene: TRBJ1-6; v_gene: TRBV27; CDR3nt: TGTGCCAGCAGTTTTTTAGGGGCCAATTCACCCCTCCACTTT; CDR3aa: CASSFLGANSPLHF
d_gene: .; len: 12; abundance: many; j_gene: TRBJ2-1; v_gene: TRBV20-1; CDR3nt: TGCAGTGCGGATGAACATAGCAATGAGCAGTTCTTC; CDR3aa: CSADEHSNEQFF
d_gene: .; len: 18; abundance: once; j_gene: TRBJ2-2; v_gene: TRBV7-3; CDR3nt: TGTGCCAGCAGCCGGAACCTACCCGGGGGGCGGGGCACCGGGGAGCTGTTTTTT; CDR3aa: CASSRNLPGGRGTGELFF
d_gene: .; len: 15; abundance: .; j_gene: TRBJ1-6; v_gene: TRBV20-1; CDR3nt: TGCAGTGCTAGAGCCGGACAGAACTATAATTCACCCCTCCACTTT; CDR3aa: CSARAGQNYNSPLHF
d_gene: .; len: 13; abundance: many; j_gene: TRBJ2-7; v_gene: TRBV6-1; CDR3nt: TGTGCCAGCAGTAGGACCAGCTCCTACGAGCAGTACTTC; CDR3aa: CASSRTSSYEQYF
d_gene: .; len: 15; abundance: .; j_gene: TRBJ2-1; v_gene: TRBV7-9; CDR3nt: TGTGCCAGCAGCTTATGGGCCCCCGGGGTCTATGAGCAGTTCTTC; CDR3aa: CASSLWAPGVYEQFF
d_gene: .; len: 16; abundance: few; j_gene: TRBJ1-5; v_gene: TRBV18; CDR3nt: TGTGCCAGCTCAACAACAGGGATGCAGGGCAATCAGCCCCAGCATTTT; CDR3aa: CASSTTGMQGNQPQHF
d_gene: TRBD1; len: 14; abundance: few; j_gene: TRBJ1-1; v_gene: TRBV5-1; CDR3nt: TGCGCCAGCAGCCGACAGGGGGGTTACACTGAAGCTTTCTTT; CDR3aa: CASSRQGGYTEAFF
d_gene: TRBD1; len: 14; abundance: few; j_gene: TRBJ2-2; v_gene: TRBV6-5; CDR3nt: TGTGCCAGCAGTTCGGGACAGCCAACCGGGGAGCTGTTTTTT; CDR3aa: CASSSGQPTGELFF
d_gene: .; len: 16; abundance: .; j_gene: TRBJ2-2; v_gene: TRBV6-2/TRBV6-3; CDR3nt: TGTGCCAGCAGGGATTATCCTAAACAGAACACCGGGGAGCTGTTTTTT; CDR3aa: CASRDYPKQNTGELFF
d_gene: .; len: 16; abundance: few; j_gene: TRBJ2-3; v_gene: TRBV7-2; CDR3nt: TGTGCCAGCAGCTTAGTCGGGTTAGGGCCCACAGATACGCAGTATTTT; CDR3aa: CASSLVGLGPTDTQYF
d_gene: TRBD1; len: 15; abundance: few; j_gene: TRBJ1-5; v_gene: TRBV19; CDR3nt: TGTGCCAGCCGTAATTACGGCACAGGGGACCAGCCCCAGCATTTT; CDR3aa: CASRNYGTGDQPQHF
d_gene: TRBD2; len: 17; abundance: .; j_gene: TRBJ2-7; v_gene: TRBV20-1; CDR3nt: TGCTGTGCTAGACCCCCTGGACTAGCGGGGCGTGCCTACGAGCAGTACTTC; CDR3aa: CCARPPGLAGRAYEQYF
d_gene: TRBD2; len: 14; abundance: .; j_gene: TRBJ2-1; v_gene: TRBV7-2; CDR3nt: TGTGCCAGCAGGACTAGCGGGATCGGCAATGAGCAGTTCTTC; CDR3aa: CASRTSGIGNEQFF
d_gene: TRBD1; len: 16; abundance: .; j_gene: TRBJ2-7; v_gene: TRBV6-4; CDR3nt: TGTGCCCCCGTGGGACAGGGGCGGAAAAGCTCCTACGAGCAGTACTTC; CDR3aa: CAPVGQGRKSSYEQYF
d_gene: TRBD1; len: 12; abundance: few; j_gene: TRBJ1-1; v_gene: TRBV6-1; CDR3nt: TGTGCCAGTCAGGGGGGGAACACTGAAGCTTTCTTT; CDR3aa: CASQGGNTEAFF
d_gene: .; len: 13; abundance: .; j_gene: TRBJ2-1; v_gene: TRBV4-2; CDR3nt: TGTGCCAGCAATAGACAGGTCGACAATGAGCAGTTCTTC; CDR3aa: CASNRQVDNEQFF
d_gene: .; len: 10; abundance: many; j_gene: TRBJ2-3; v_gene: TRBV29-1; CDR3nt: TGCAGCGTTGGGGAAGATACGCAGTATTTT; CDR3aa: CSVGEDTQYF
d_gene: .; len: 13; abundance: .; j_gene: TRBJ2-7; v_gene: TRBV19; CDR3nt: TGTGCCAGTAGGGGAAGGCCAAACTACGAGCAGTACTTC; CDR3aa: CASRGRPNYEQYF
d_gene: TRBD1; len: 16; abundance: many; j_gene: TRBJ1-5; v_gene: TRBV12-3/TRBV12-4; CDR3nt: TGTGCCAGCAGTTACGACAGGGGCGGAAGCAATCAGCCCCAGCATTTT; CDR3aa: CASSYDRGGSNQPQHF
d_gene: TRBD1; len: 14; abundance: .; j_gene: TRBJ2-7; v_gene: TRBV5-4; CDR3nt: TGTGCCAGCAGCTTGACCGGGACAGGGGACGAGCAGTACTTC; CDR3aa: CASSLTGTGDEQYF
d_gene: .; len: 12; abundance: many; j_gene: TRBJ2-7; v_gene: TRBV29-1; CDR3nt: TGCAGCGTTGAAGAGGGCAGGGGCGAGCAGTACTTC; CDR3aa: CSVEEGRGEQYF
d_gene: .; len: 16; abundance: many; j_gene: TRBJ2-3; v_gene: TRBV7-2; CDR3nt: TGTGCCAGCAGCTCCAGGGGGGCCGTATTCACAGATACGCAGTATTTT; CDR3aa: CASSSRGAVFTDTQYF
d_gene: .; len: 15; abundance: few; j_gene: TRBJ2-1; v_gene: TRBV28; CDR3nt: TGTGCCAGCAGTTCAGCCAGGGGCGTCAACAATGAGCAGTTCTTC; CDR3aa: CASSSARGVNNEQFF
d_gene: .; len: 14; abundance: few; j_gene: TRBJ2-1; v_gene: TRBV20-1; CDR3nt: TGCAGTGCTAGAGCTCCGGGAAACAGCGATGAGCAGTTCTTC; CDR3aa: CSARAPGNSDEQFF
d_gene: TRBD1; len: 15; abundance: many; j_gene: TRBJ2-7; v_gene: TRBV12-3/TRBV12-4; CDR3nt: TGTGCCAGCAGTCCTTGGGTTGACAGGGGCGGCGAGCAGTACTTC; CDR3aa: CASSPWVDRGGEQYF
d_gene: TRBD2; len: 16; abundance: few; j_gene: TRBJ2-1; v_gene: TRBV27; CDR3nt: TGTGCCAGCAGACTACTAGCGGTTAGCTCCTACAATGAGCAGTTCTTC; CDR3aa: CASRLLAVSSYNEQFF
d_gene: TRBD1; len: 14; abundance: few; j_gene: TRBJ2-7; v_gene: TRBV10-3; CDR3nt: TGTGCCATCAGTGTGTCAGGGGGCCCCTACGAGCAGTACTTC; CDR3aa: CAISVSGGPYEQYF
d_gene: .; len: 15; abundance: .; j_gene: TRBJ2-3; v_gene: TRBV11-2; CDR3nt: TGTGCCAGCAGGCGTCAGGGTGCGGAGGCAGATACGCAGTATTTT; CDR3aa: CASRRQGAEADTQYF
d_gene: .; len: 16; abundance: many; j_gene: TRBJ2-2; v_gene: TRBV29-1; CDR3nt: TGCAGCATTTACAACTCCGGGACGGCGAACACCGGGGAGCTGTTTTTT; CDR3aa: CSIYNSGTANTGELFF
d_gene: .; len: 14; abundance: .; j_gene: TRBJ1-1; v_gene: TRBV9; CDR3nt: TGTGCCAGCAGCGTAGACCCCCAGGGCACTGAAGCTTTCTTT; CDR3aa: CASSVDPQGTEAFF
d_gene: TRBD1; len: 15; abundance: few; j_gene: TRBJ1-4; v_gene: TRBV13; CDR3nt: TGTGCCAGCAGCTTTGGGACAGCCTATAATGAAAAACTGTTTTTT; CDR3aa: CASSFGTAYNEKLFF
d_gene: .; len: 14; abundance: many; j_gene: TRBJ2-3; v_gene: TRBV5-6; CDR3nt: TGTGCCAGCAGCTTGCCGGGCCCCACAGATACGCAGTATTTT; CDR3aa: CASSLPGPTDTQYF
d_gene: TRBD1; len: 15; abundance: .; j_gene: TRBJ1-4; v_gene: TRBV7-9; CDR3nt: TGTGCCAGCAGCTTACTTGACAGGGCTAATGAAAAACTGTTTTTT; CDR3aa: CASSLLDRANEKLFF
d_gene: TRBD2; len: 13; abundance: few; j_gene: TRBJ2-7; v_gene: TRBV4-2; CDR3nt: TGTGCCAGCAGATCGACTAGCGAATACGAGCAGTACTTC; CDR3aa: CASRSTSEYEQYF
d_gene: .; len: 14; abundance: few; j_gene: TRBJ2-3; v_gene: TRBV29-1; CDR3nt: TGCAGCGTTGAGGGGGGACATGGGGCAGATACGCAGTATTTT; CDR3aa: CSVEGGHGADTQYF
d_gene: .; len: 12; abundance: .; j_gene: TRBJ2-7; v_gene: TRBV29-1; CDR3nt: TGCAGCGTTGAAGATCTGACAGAAGGGCAGTACTTC; CDR3aa: CSVEDLTEGQYF
d_gene: .; len: 14; abundance: .; j_gene: TRBJ1-1; v_gene: TRBV12-3/TRBV12-4; CDR3nt: TGTGCCAGCAGTTTCAGGCGGTCGAACACTGAAGCTTTCTTT; CDR3aa: CASSFRRSNTEAFF
d_gene: TRBD2; len: 16; abundance: few; j_gene: TRBJ2-1; v_gene: TRBV4-2; CDR3nt: TGTGCCAGCAGCCAAGCCGGGGGGAGCAAATGGGCTGAGCAGTTCTTC; CDR3aa: CASSQAGGSKWAEQFF
d_gene: .; len: 13; abundance: many; j_gene: TRBJ2-4; v_gene: TRBV29-1; CDR3nt: TGCAGCGTTGAAAGCCCGGGGGCGAACATTCAGTACTTC; CDR3aa: CSVESPGANIQYF
d_gene: TRBD2; len: 16; abundance: .; j_gene: TRBJ2-1; v_gene: TRBV5-6; CDR3nt: TGTGCCAGCAGCATGACTAGCGGGAGGCTGGGAAATGAGCAGTTCTTC; CDR3aa: CASSMTSGRLGNEQFF
d_gene: .; len: 16; abundance: few; j_gene: TRBJ1-2; v_gene: TRBV6-1; CDR3nt: TGTGCCAGCAGTCCAGCCGGGTTGGGAGAGGGCTATGGCTACACCTTC; CDR3aa: CASSPAGLGEGYGYTF
d_gene: TRBD2; len: 17; abundance: many; j_gene: TRBJ2-5; v_gene: TRBV9; CDR3nt: TGTGCCAGCAGCGTAGCTGGGGCGGGAGGTGGGCAAGAGACCCAGTACTTC; CDR3aa: CASSVAGAGGGQETQYF
d_gene: .; len: 15; abundance: .; j_gene: TRBJ1-5; v_gene: TRBV7-9; CDR3nt: TGTGCCAGCAGCGAGACAGGCGGTCAGTTTAAGCCCCAGCATTTT; CDR3aa: CASSETGGQFKPQHF